Following are 8 T cell receptor beta chains from one sample sequenced in a study of blood T cell repertoires in COVID-19. The table came from immunoSEQ multiplex PCR; TCRdb's copy has only in-frame clones and leaves some out. The table lists some 380,000 clones, 85% to 90% of them singletons. The source material was peripheral blood. These receptor sequences come from a man between 18 and 35 years old with active or convalescent COVID-19.

The chain joins TRBV4-3 to TRBJ1-2; TRBD1 agrees at 8 bases. CDR1 is LGHNA and CDR2 is YSLEER in the germline V gene. The CDR3 is made up of 16 amino acids. V gave up 3 bases and J gave up 5 bases; unmatched junction bases: 11. DNA for the CDR3: TGCGCCAGCAGCCACGGACAGGGAGTCGTTATGTATGGCTACACCTTC. Translated, it gives CASSHGQGVVMYGYTF.

The chain carries TRBV5-5 and TRBJ2-7; D not resolved. V gave up 0 bases and J gave up 10 bases, with 8 bases separating them. This CDR3 contains 11 residues. Germline lookup yields CDR1 SGHKS and CDR2 YYEKEE (reference sequence). The CDR3, as DNA: TGTGCCAGCAGCTTGGATATCTACCAGTACTTC. Amino acids: CASSLDIYQYF.

This sequence joins TRBV24-1 and TRBJ1-5; D not resolved. V lost 6 bases and J lost 0, with 5 bases in between. Germline loops: CDR1 KGHDR, CDR2 SFDVKD. The CDR3 is 13 residues long. The chain's CDR3 is CATSWHSNQPQHF. CDR3 in DNA: TGTGCCACCAGTTGGCATAGCAATCAGCCCCAGCATTTT.

The gene calls are TRBV9 and TRBJ1-2, with TRBD1 matching 7 bases. Germline values: CDR1 SGDLS, CDR2 YYNGEE. Trimming removed 7 bases from V and 6 bases from J; junction bases left unmatched: 6. The CDR3 runs 12 residues. CDR3 residues: CASGDRVNGYTF. The CDR3 nucleotides read TGTGCCAGCGGCGACAGGGTGAATGGCTACACCTTC. Supplemented by reference TRBV9 and TRBJ1-2, the full variable domain reads DSGVTQTPKHLITATGQRVTLRCSPRSGDLSVYWYQQSLDQGLQFLIQYYNGEERAKGNILERFSAQQFPDLHSELNLSSLELGDSALYFCASGDRVNGYTFGSGTRLTVV.

Points on this clone: Other DNA sequences from this sample encode an identical CDR3 as well. V gene TRBV6-5 combines with J gene TRBJ1-1; 8 positions agree with TRBD1. The junction had 1 base not matched to a gene; V was cut back by 0 bases and J by 1 base. CDR1 and CDR2 (germline): MNHEY, SVGAGI. The CDR3 is 15 amino acids. The CDR3 loop reads CASSYSQGGNTEAFF. The CDR3 nucleotides read TGTGCCAGCAGTTACTCACAGGGGGGGAACACTGAAGCTTTCTTT.

As regards this clone: A clone one base away is much larger, so this may be a read error. In the same sample, other DNA sequences code for this CDR3. The gene calls are TRBV12-3 or TRBV12-4 and TRBJ1-2; tentative D call: TRBD1 (5 bases). The CDR3 covers 13 residues. V lost 1 base, J lost 4 bases, and 7 bases lay in between. In nucleotides, the CDR3 is TGTGCCAGCAGTTTAGGGCAGGGCTATGGCTACACCTTC. It is translated as CASSLGQGYGYTF.

The table lists this clone with a count of one. The chain employs TRBV6-5 and TRBJ2-7; D remains ambiguous. V was clipped by 4 bases and J by 6 bases, with 13 bases between them. Per germline, CDR1 MNHEY and CDR2 SVGAGI. CDR3 size: 13 residues. The DNA for the CDR3 is TGTGCCAGCAGTTCCCTGGGCCCTGGCGAGCAGTACTTC. It is translated as CASSSLGPGEQYF.

The chain recombines TRBV19 with TRBJ1-1; no firm D call. The V end was cut by 4 bases, the J end by 1 base, with 10 bases between. This CDR3 spans 14 amino acids. Germline V gives CDR1 LNHDA, CDR2 SQIVND (reference sequence). CDR3 protein: CASSTRLQNTEAFF. The CDR3 nucleotides read TGTGCCAGTAGTACGAGGCTTCAGAACACTGAAGCTTTCTTT.